The 30 T cell receptor beta chains below come from one sample, sequenced in a study of blood T cell repertoires in COVID-19. The protocol was immunoSEQ multiplex PCR, while the TCRdb copy is restricted to in-frame clones and leaves out a portion. The repertoire holds roughly 570,000 clones, with around 90% as singletons. The sample consisted of peripheral blood. The receptor set was obtained from a woman aged 50 to 65 with COVID-19, enrolled during active disease.

The chain carries TRBV6-5 and TRBJ1-2, with D unresolved. V was pared by 5 bases and J by 8 bases, with 15 bases between. CDR1 and CDR2 from the germline V gene are MNHEY and SVGAGI. The CDR3 totals 13 residues. CDR3 region: CASSPRTSGGYTF. CDR3 nucleotides: TGTGCCAGCAGTCCAAGGACTTCGGGAGGCTACACCTTC.

The chain joins TRBV5-6 to TRBJ1-2; TRBD1 matches 10 bases. Germline CDR1 and CDR2: SGHDT and YYEEEE. The V gene end was trimmed by 3 bases and the J gene end by 11 bases; junction bases not matched to a gene: 13. The CDR3 contains 15 residues. In DNA form, the CDR3 reads TGTGCCAGCAGCTCCGGGACAGGGGACGGTAGAAGGTACACCTTC. This translates into CASSSGTGDGRRYTF.

The chain combines TRBV5-1 with TRBJ2-7, with D possibly TRBD1 on 5 matching bases. The CDR3 loop spans 14 amino acids. The V and J ends lost 0 bases and 4 bases respectively, with 11 bases between them. From germline, CDR1 is SGHRS and CDR2 YFSETQ. This CDR3 is CASSLERREYEQYF. The CDR3 region has the DNA TGCGCCAGCAGCTTGGAACGCAGGGAATACGAGCAGTACTTC.

The chain carries TRBV24-1 and TRBJ2-5; no clear D gene. Germline V gene sequence: CDR1 KGHDR, CDR2 SFDVKD. V shed 2 bases and J shed 1 base, with 13 bases lying between them. The CDR3 has 16 residues. CDR3 sequence (DNA): TGTGCCACCAGTGATTATACGCCACAAACCCAAGAGACCCAGTACTTC. It translates to CATSDYTPQTQETQYF.

V usage is TRBV12-3 or TRBV12-4 and J usage is TRBJ1-2, with TRBD1 as a possible D gene (6 bases). Trimming cost V 5 bases and J 4 bases, with 8 bases left between them. The CDR3 totals 12 residues. The CDR3 sequence: CASSRQVYGYTF. The CDR3 nucleotides are TGTGCCAGCAGTAGACAGGTCTATGGCTACACCTTC.

The chain has TRBV2 and TRBJ2-1; 10 nucleotides agree with TRBD1. V trimming: 10 bases; J trimming: 2 bases; junction bases outside the gene matches: 14. Germline V gives CDR1 SNHLY, CDR2 FYNNEI. The CDR3 has 17 residues. The CDR3 loop is CATVQRDRGSPYNEQFF. The DNA of the CDR3 is TGTGCCACCGTACAACGGGACAGGGGATCCCCCTACAATGAGCAGTTCTTC.

This clone was counted a single time. The genes are TRBV9 and TRBJ1-5, with TRBD1 identical over 7 bases. Trimming removed 3 bases from V and 5 bases from J; junction bases left unmatched: 5. This CDR3 has 14 residues. Per germline, CDR1 SGDLS and CDR2 YYNGEE. CDR3 amino acids: CASSAGTAHQPQHF. In DNA form, the CDR3 reads TGTGCCAGCAGCGCCGGGACAGCCCATCAGCCCCAGCATTTT.

The genes are TRBV30 and TRBJ1-1; unclear D gene. The V and J ends lost 1 base and 1 base respectively, with 7 bases between them. The CDR3 extends over 13 amino acids. Germline CDR1 is GTSNPN and CDR2 is SVGIG (reference sequence). The CDR3 spells CAWSAFPNTEAFF. The CDR3 coding sequence is TGTGCCTGGAGTGCATTCCCGAACACTGAAGCTTTCTTT.

This chain joins TRBV28 and TRBJ2-5, with 11 bases that match TRBD2. Germline V CDR1 and CDR2: MDHEN, SYDVKM. CDR3 length: 16 residues. After removal of 2 bases from V and 4 bases from J, the junction contained 6 bases not matched to a gene. The CDR3: CASSLSPSGGLETQYF. DNA of the CDR3: TGTGCCAGCAGTTTAAGTCCTAGCGGGGGGCTAGAGACCCAGTACTTC.

The chain carries TRBV10-3 and TRBJ1-4; D ambiguous. Germline V gene lookup returns CDR1 ENHRY and CDR2 SYGVKD. CDR3 size: 14 residues. V lost 4 bases, J lost 8 bases, and 14 bases lay in between. CDR3 region: CAISGDPDSEKLFF. CDR3 bases: TGTGCCATCAGTGGAGACCCAGACTCCGAAAAACTGTTTTTT.

The chain joins TRBV12-5 to TRBJ1-6; D is undetermined. Trimming left V 5 bases short and J 8 bases short, with 10 bases between. The CDR3 has 13 residues. Per the germline V gene, CDR1 is LGHNT and CDR2 is FRNRAP. The chain's CDR3 is CASGTDSHSPLHF. Written as DNA, the CDR3 is TGTGCTAGTGGTACCGACTCCCATTCACCCCTCCACTTT.

The chain links TRBV4-1 to TRBJ1-2, with TRBD1 matching over 12 bases. The CDR3 extends over 17 amino acids. With V trimmed by 3 bases and J by 5 bases, 10 bases remained unmatched. CDR1 MGHRA and CDR2 YSYEKL come from the germline V gene. The DNA for the CDR3 is TGCGCCAGCAGCCACAGGGGGGACAGGGGGCTCCTGTATGGCTACACCTTC. Protein product: CASSHRGDRGLLYGYTF.

The chain joins TRBV28 to TRBJ1-1; tentatively, D is TRBD1 (5 bases). Germline CDR1 MDHEN, CDR2 SYDVKM. The CDR3 runs 13 residues. V was trimmed by 5 bases and J by 6 bases, leaving 13 bases between them. The CDR3 sequence: CASSISRASEAFF. CDR3 nucleotide sequence: TGTGCCAGCAGTATATCCAGGGCCTCTGAAGCTTTCTTT.

CDR3 region: CAWSKGLGDREYF. The CDR3 coding sequence is TGTGCCTGGAGCAAAGGATTAGGGGACAGAGAGTACTTC. This chain connects TRBV30 to TRBJ2-7; TRBD1 matches 7 bases. V dropped 3 bases and J dropped 11; count of bases not matched to a gene: 13. Germline assignment: CDR1 GTSNPN and CDR2 SVGIG (reference sequence). The CDR3 spans 13 residues.

This sequence joins TRBV10-1 and TRBJ2-7, with D tentatively TRBD2 (6 bases). The CDR3 is 15 amino acids. From germline, CDR1 is WNHNN and CDR2 SYGVQD (reference sequence). V lost 4 bases and J 0 bases, leaving 13 bases between the germline ends. CDR3: CASSAGDLSSYEQYF. The CDR3 DNA reads as TGCGCCAGCAGTGCGGGAGACCTTTCCTCCTACGAGCAGTACTTC.

The chain recombines TRBV3-1 (or the pseudogene TRBV3-2) with TRBJ1-4; D might be TRBD1 (5 bases). V lost 5 bases, J lost 7 bases, and 17 bases lay in between. Germline V lookup: CDR1 LGHDT, CDR2 YNNKEL (reference sequence). The CDR3 totals 15 residues. CDR3 in DNA: TGTGCCAGCAGCTCCCGGGGAGGGGAGGGTGAAAAACTGTTTTTT. Residues: CASSSRGGEGEKLFF.

With respect to this clone: A much larger clone is a single base away; this may be a read error. The chain combines TRBV3-1 (or the pseudogene TRBV3-2) with TRBJ1-3; tentative D call: TRBD1 (5 bases). V was trimmed by 4 bases and J by 0 bases, leaving 7 bases between them. Germline loops: CDR1 LGHDT, CDR2 YNNKEL (reference sequence). This CDR3 region has 14 residues. DNA for the CDR3: TGTGCCAGCAGCCGCGGGGGCTCTGGAAACACCATATATTTT. Translation: CASSRGGSGNTIYF.

The gene calls are TRBV4-2 and TRBJ2-3, with D maybe TRBD1 (7 bases). V was clipped by 0 bases and J by 6 bases, with 13 bases between them. Germline values: CDR1 LGHNA, CDR2 YNFKEQ. The CDR3 extends over 15 amino acids. The CDR3 reads CASSQEPGGIDTQYF. DNA of the CDR3: TGTGCCAGCAGCCAAGAACCAGGGGGGATTGATACGCAGTATTTT.

This chain uses TRBV7-9 with TRBJ2-7; 8 bases match TRBD2. Trimming at V came to 3 bases and at J to 5 bases, leaving 9 bases not matched to a gene. CDR3 length: 15 amino acids. Germline values: CDR1 SEHNR, CDR2 FQNEAQ (reference sequence). The CDR3 DNA reads as TGTGCCAGCAGCTTTAGCGGGGTCTCATACGACGAGCAGTACTTC. It specifies CASSFSGVSYDEQYF.

This clone was observed a single time. This chain joins TRBV5-1 and TRBJ2-5, with D possibly being TRBD1 (6 bases). This CDR3 region has 16 residues. Trimming cost V 0 bases and J 4 bases, with 16 bases left between them. Germline loops: CDR1 SGHRS, CDR2 YFSETQ. The DNA for the CDR3 is TGCGCCAGCAGCTTGGCCCAGGGGAATTTAGCAGAGACCCAGTACTTC. Its translation is CASSLAQGNLAETQYF.

The CDR3 DNA reads as TGCGCCAGCAGCTGGAATACAGGGGGCTCCTACAATGAGCAGTTCTTC. This sequence encodes CASSWNTGGSYNEQFF. This chain connects TRBV5-1 to TRBJ2-1; 8 nucleotides match TRBD1. There are 16 residues in the CDR3. Per the germline V gene, CDR1 is SGHRS and CDR2 is YFSETQ. V trimming: 3 bases; J trimming: 0 bases; junction bases outside the gene matches: 5.

This chain links TRBV6-5 with TRBJ1-1; D may be TRBD1 (5 bases). This CDR3 comprises 14 residues. From germline, CDR1 is MNHEY and CDR2 SVGAGI. The germline V and J ends were trimmed by 9 bases and 5 bases, with 19 bases remaining between them. CDR3 nucleotides: TGTGCCAGTCACTGGCGGTGGGGGGGTACTGAAGCTTTCTTT. Translation gives CASHWRWGGTEAFF.

This clone appeared a single time. The chain recombines TRBV2 with TRBJ1-5; 8 nucleotides agree with TRBD1. CDR3 length equals 16 residues. The V gene end was trimmed by 6 bases and the J gene end by 1 base; junction bases not matched to a gene: 8. The germline V gene has CDR1 SNHLY and CDR2 FYNNEI. The CDR3 is CASSGPTGESNQPQHF. The DNA for the CDR3 is TGTGCCAGCAGCGGACCGACAGGGGAAAGCAATCAGCCCCAGCATTTT.

The V and J genes are TRBV6-1 and TRBJ2-7; 9 bases are a match to TRBD2. V dropped 2 bases and J dropped 4; count of bases not matched to a gene: 15. The CDR3 sequence is 18 residues long. From germline, CDR1 is MNHNS and CDR2 SASEGT. The CDR3 reads CASSESPYVAGANYEQYF. CDR3 DNA sequence: TGTGCCAGCAGTGAATCCCCCTATGTAGCGGGGGCAAATTACGAGCAGTACTTC.

The chain links TRBV18 to TRBJ1-5, with D unresolved. Germline loops: CDR1 KGHSH, CDR2 LQKENI. The CDR3 covers 15 residues. V was trimmed by 2 bases and J by 0 bases, leaving 8 bases between them. The CDR3 nucleotides are TGTGCCAGCTCACCAGAGATTTATAGCAATCAGCCCCAGCATTTT. This codes for CASSPEIYSNQPQHF.

This chain connects TRBV5-1 to TRBJ2-3; D is uncertain. This CDR3 contains 14 residues. CDR1 is SGHRS and CDR2 is YFSETQ in the germline V gene. Trimming took 3 bases from V and 0 from J, leaving 8 bases between them. The CDR3 here is CASSYSTSTDTQYF. CDR3 nucleotides: TGCGCCAGCAGCTATTCTACTAGCACAGATACGCAGTATTTT.

The CDR3 sequence is CASSMQGQGSGANVLTF. CDR3 coding DNA: TGTGCCAGTAGTATGCAGGGACAGGGCTCTGGGGCCAACGTCCTGACTTTC. J is TRBJ2-6 and V is TRBV19, with TRBD1 matching 9 bases. CDR3 length equals 17 residues. Germline CDR1 reads LNHDA; CDR2 reads SQIVND (reference sequence). J gave up 0 bases and V 3 bases, and 3 bases lay outside the gene matches.

The chain joins TRBV5-6 to TRBJ2-2; 8 bases agree with TRBD1. This CDR3 has 16 residues. V shed 3 bases and J 4 bases; nucleotides not matched to a gene: 8. Germline-derived CDR1 and CDR2 are SGHDT and YYEEEE. The CDR3 is CASSSLGQGGTGELFF. The CDR3 coding sequence is TGTGCCAGCAGCTCGCTAGGACAGGGCGGCACCGGGGAGCTGTTTTTT.

The gene calls are TRBV10-3 and TRBJ2-1, with D hard to call. The V and J ends lost 0 bases and 9 bases respectively, with 15 bases between them. This CDR3 region has 15 residues. Germline V gene data show CDR1 as ENHRY and CDR2 as SYGVKD. CDR3 DNA: TGTGCCATCAGTGAGTCGACTCGTGTGATAGGTGAGCAGTTCTTC. Translating it yields CAISESTRVIGEQFF.

The V call is TRBV21-1, the J call TRBJ1-3; the table's D call TRBD1 went unverified against the DNA. TRBV21-1 is noted as a pseudogene. CDR3 length equals 12 residues. CDR3 amino acids: CASGRQGNTIYF. CDR3 coding DNA: TGTGCCAGCGGACGACAGGGAAACACCATATATTTT.